The 14 T cell receptor beta chains presented below share a single source sample, sequenced in a study of T cell responses to AZD1222 COVID-19 vaccine. Repertoires were generated with immunoSEQ multiplex PCR, while TCRdb's copy carries only in-frame clones and drops some. The sample consists of about 140,000 clones, about nine tenths of them appearing once. Sequencing was performed on peripheral blood, taken 28 days after the second AZD1222 dose. The receptors derive from an adult who received the AZD1222 COVID-19 vaccine.

A word on this clone: The junction departs from the called germline gene at one end, perhaps through a read error. V gene TRBV7-9 combines with J gene TRBJ1-1; weak D call: TRBD1 (6 bases). CDR1 and CDR2 from the germline V gene are SEHNR and FQNEAQ (reference sequence). The CDR3 has 15 residues. CDR3 in DNA: TGTGCCACAGACCGGGGTACAGGGCGGAACGCTGAAGCTTTCTTT. Amino acids: CATDRGTGRNAEAFF.

The count of this clone is one. J is TRBJ2-5 and V is TRBV11-2, with D possibly matching TRBD2 (6 bases). The CDR3 runs 15 residues. Germline V gene sequence: CDR1 SGHAT, CDR2 FQNNGV. The germline V and J ends were trimmed by 5 bases and 2 bases, with 15 bases remaining between them. The CDR3 DNA follows: TGTGCCAGCAGCCCAGGGACTGTCCTTCAAGAGACCCAGTACTTC. This codes for CASSPGTVLQETQYF.

This rearrangement joins TRBV2 to TRBJ1-1; unclear D gene. V lost 7 bases, J lost 5 bases, and 11 bases lay in between. This CDR3 comprises 12 residues. In germline, CDR1 is SNHLY, CDR2 FYNNEI. CDR3 residues: CASTRVTTEAFF. CDR3 DNA: TGTGCCAGCACCCGGGTGACAACTGAAGCTTTCTTT.

The CDR3 reads CASSSPGRGKNQPQHF. The DNA of the CDR3 is TGTGCCAGCAGTTCCCCGGGTAGGGGGAAGAATCAGCCCCAGCATTTT. The V and J genes are TRBV28 and TRBJ1-5, with D perhaps TRBD1 (6 bases). The CDR3 is 16 amino acids. CDR1 MDHEN and CDR2 SYDVKM come from the germline V gene. Trimming took off 4 bases at V and 4 bases at J, with 17 bases between the two ends.

V gene TRBV9 combines with J gene TRBJ2-2; a weak D match, TRBD1 (6 bases). Looked up from germline, CDR1 is SGDLS and CDR2 is YYNGEE. The CDR3 runs 14 residues. V lost 4 bases to trimming and J lost 3 bases, with 10 bases between them. This CDR3 is CASSFQGYTGELFF. Here the CDR3 DNA reads TGTGCCAGCAGCTTTCAGGGGTACACCGGGGAGCTGTTTTTT. The variable domain in full, completed from reference TRBV9 and TRBJ2-2, reads DSGVTQTPKHLITATGQRVTLRCSPRSGDLSVYWYQQSLDQGLQFLIQYYNGEERAKGNILERFSAQQFPDLHSELNLSSLELGDSALYFCASSFQGYTGELFFGEGSRLTVL.

The chain employs TRBV5-1 and TRBJ2-7; 7 nucleotides align to TRBD1. This CDR3 has 15 amino acids. Germline-derived CDR1 and CDR2 are SGHRS and YFSETQ. V was pared by 5 bases and J by 4 bases, with 12 bases of the junction left unmatched. The CDR3 is CASSSRQGSGYEQYF. CDR3 DNA sequence: TGCGCCAGCAGTTCTCGACAGGGTTCGGGGTACGAGCAGTACTTC.

This chain connects TRBV6-1 to TRBJ1-2; 8 bases align to TRBD1. Germline CDR1 reads MNHNS; CDR2 reads SASEGT. The CDR3 loop spans 15 amino acids. The ends lost 2 bases at V and 4 bases at J; junction bases unmatched: 6. The CDR3 DNA reads as TGTGCCAGCAGTGAAAACAGGGGGTTATTCTATGGCTACACCTTC. This translates into CASSENRGLFYGYTF.

This clone appeared a single time. The chain joins TRBV5-1 to TRBJ1-2, with TRBD1 identical over 10 bases. Germline CDR1 and CDR2: SGHRS and YFSETQ. CDR3 size: 15 residues. J was trimmed by 6 bases and V by 4 bases; bases with no gene match: 9. The DNA for the CDR3 is TGCGCCAGCAGCCCAACGGCCGGGACAGGGGATGGCTACACCTTC. Translating it yields CASSPTAGTGDGYTF.

The chain couples TRBV30 to TRBJ2-5; a possible D gene is TRBD1 (6 bases). With 4 bases removed from V and 1 base from J, the gap between germline ends came to 10 bases. Looked up from germline, CDR1 is GTSNPN and CDR2 is SVGIG (reference sequence). The CDR3 length is 13 residues. Written as DNA, the CDR3 is TGTGCCTGGATTGGGGGCGTCCAAGAGACCCAGTACTTC. This encodes CAWIGGVQETQYF. Based on the CDR3 plus reference TRBV30 and TRBJ2-5, the full variable domain is SQTIHQWPATLVQPVGSPLSLECTVEGTSNPNLYWYRQAAGRGLQLLFYSVGIGQISSEVPQNLSASRPQDRQFILSSKKLLLSDSGFYLCAWIGGVQETQYFGPGTRLLVL.

The chain carries TRBV4-3 and TRBJ1-4; D remains ambiguous. V lost 4 bases and J lost 8, with 14 bases in between. This CDR3 spans 14 amino acids. Germline CDR1 reads LGHNA; CDR2 reads YSLEER. In DNA, the CDR3 is TGCGCCAGCAGCCCCTCGTGGGCTGACGAAAAACTGTTTTTT. This translates into CASSPSWADEKLFF.

J is TRBJ2-2 and V is TRBV12-3 or TRBV12-4; 9 positions agree with TRBD2. Trimming took 6 bases from V and 8 from J; bases not matched to a gene: 4. This CDR3 comprises 13 residues. The CDR3 protein is CASRPSGTGELFF. CDR3 DNA sequence: TGTGCCAGCAGGCCTAGCGGGACTGGGGAGCTGTTTTTT.

The chain couples TRBV6-5 to TRBJ1-2; 7 bases fit TRBD1. Germline loops: CDR1 MNHEY, CDR2 SVGAGI. The CDR3 extends over 15 amino acids. V trimming: 3 bases; J trimming: 8 bases; junction bases outside the gene matches: 12. CDR3 in DNA: TGTGCCAGCAGTTATGACAGGGCCTCCTCCTGGGGCTACACCTTC. The encoded protein is CASSYDRASSWGYTF.

The rearrangement links TRBV12-5 to TRBJ2-1; TRBD2 aligns across 9 bases. CDR3 length: 14 residues. From germline, CDR1 is LGHNT and CDR2 FRNRAP. Trimming at V came to 0 bases and at J to 6 bases, leaving 0 bases not matched to a gene. The CDR3 loop reads CASGLVSGSNEQFF. Written as DNA, the CDR3 is TGTGCTAGTGGTTTGGTTAGCGGGAGCAATGAGCAGTTCTTC.

The V call is TRBV6-4, the J call TRBJ2-7; 9 nucleotides line up with TRBD1. The V segment lost 2 bases and the J segment 3 bases; nucleotides outside the gene matches: 2. The germline CDR1 and CDR2 sequences are MRHNA and SNTAGT. This CDR3 is 14 amino acids long. The DNA of the CDR3 is TGTGCCAGCAGTGACCCGGGACAGGGCTACGAGCAGTACTTC. Encoded protein: CASSDPGQGYEQYF.